These 18 T cell receptor beta chains came from one sample sequenced in a study of CD8 T cells in ankylosing spondylitis. TCRdb called the 5' RACE reads again in MiXCR, with one record for every CDR3 protein. The sample records 230,000 or so distinct CDR3 sequences, 20% to 30% being singletons. The sequencing sample was made of blood, either unsorted or a sorted T cell fraction (not recorded which). The source is a male donor with ankylosing spondylitis or in good health (not recorded which).

The chain carries TRBV12-3 or TRBV12-4 and TRBJ2-7, with D perhaps TRBD2 (6 bases). Trimming took off 5 bases at V and 9 bases at J, with 23 bases between the two ends. CDR3 length equals 15 residues. CDR3 region: CASSPREAGIGAQYF. The CDR3 nucleotides are TGTGCCAGCAGTCCCCGAGAGGCGGGGATCGGAGCGCAGTACTTC.

This clonotype was seen repeatedly, ten times or more. This chain joins TRBV7-9 and TRBJ1-2; 9 bases align to TRBD1. Germline V CDR1 and CDR2: SEHNR, FQNEAQ (reference sequence). Losses at the gene ends were 5 bases for V and 2 bases for J; bases not matched to a gene: 6. The CDR3 contains 15 residues. CDR3 residues: CASSLWDRDNYGYTF. The CDR3 DNA follows: TGTGCCAGCAGCCTCTGGGACAGGGACAACTATGGCTACACCTTC.

This clonotype was found a few times. The V and J genes are TRBV12-3 or TRBV12-4 and TRBJ2-5; perhaps TRBD2 as D (6 bases). CDR3 length: 13 residues. Trimming pared 3 bases from V and 4 bases from J, leaving 9 bases between. As DNA, the CDR3 is TGTGCCAGCAGTTTTGTGGAGGGAGAGACCCAGTACTTC. It specifies CASSFVEGETQYF.

This clonotype came up a few times. The chain combines TRBV11-2 with TRBJ2-1; perhaps TRBD2 as D (6 bases). The V gene lost 1 base and the J gene lost 0 bases, with 19 bases spanning the gap. Germline loops: CDR1 SGHAT, CDR2 FQNNGV. The CDR3 is made up of 19 amino acids. CDR3 nucleotides: TGTGCCAGCAGCTTAGGCAATGGCGGGACCCTGAGCTCCTACAATGAGCAGTTCTTC. It translates to CASSLGNGGTLSSYNEQFF.

This clonotype occurred a few times. The chain recombines TRBV29-1 with TRBJ2-1, with 10 bases matching TRBD2. The CDR3 totals 13 residues. The germline V gene encodes CDR1 SQVTM and CDR2 ANQGSEA. V shed 1 base, J shed 16 bases, and the junction held 10 bases outside the gene matches. The CDR3: CSVEGAGGRGQFF. As DNA, the CDR3 is TGCAGCGTTGAAGGAGCGGGGGGGCGGGGCCAATTCTTC.

The chain recombines TRBV19 with TRBJ2-1; D may be TRBD2 (6 bases). Trimming took off 6 bases at V and 8 bases at J, with 20 bases between the two ends. Germline CDR1 is LNHDA and CDR2 is SQIVND (reference sequence). The CDR3 contains 15 residues. In DNA, the CDR3 is TGTGCCAGTAGGACGTATGTTACTAGCATTGATGAGCAGTTCTTC. Its protein product is CASRTYVTSIDEQFF.

This clonotype was counted a single time. The chain links TRBV3-1 to TRBJ2-7; D not certain. Per the germline V gene, CDR1 is LGHDT and CDR2 is YNNKEL (reference sequence). Trimming left V 0 bases short and J 4 bases short, with 10 bases between. The CDR3 spans 14 residues. The CDR3 protein is CASSQDMGPYEQYF. In nucleotides, the CDR3 is TGTGCCAGCAGCCAAGACATGGGCCCTTACGAGCAGTACTTC.

This clonotype was recorded at least ten times. The chain joins TRBV15 to TRBJ2-1; 8 bases map to TRBD2. There are 15 residues in the CDR3. The ends lost 5 bases at V and 5 bases at J; junction bases unmatched: 8. Germline loops: CDR1 LNHNV, CDR2 YYDKDF (reference sequence). The CDR3 region is CATSERGGWDNEQFF. The CDR3, as DNA: TGTGCCACCAGCGAACGGGGGGGCTGGGACAATGAGCAGTTCTTC. The full variable domain, with the rest looked up from reference TRBV15 and TRBJ2-1, is DAMVIQNPRYQVTQFGKPVTLSCSQTLNHNVMYWYQQKSSQAPKLLFHYYDKDFNNEADTPDNFQSRRPNTSFCFLDIRSPGLGDTAMYLCATSERGGWDNEQFFGPGTRLTVL.

This clonotype was detected a few times. The J gene is TRBJ1-1, the V gene TRBV12-3 or TRBV12-4; 7 nucleotides agree with TRBD1. The CDR3 length is 16 residues. The junction had 10 bases not matched to a gene; V was cut back by 6 bases and J by 0 bases. This CDR3 is CASRKLQGDMNTEAFF. CDR3 in DNA: TGTGCCAGCAGAAAGTTGCAGGGGGATATGAACACTGAAGCTTTCTTT.

This clonotype has ten or more counts. This chain connects TRBV20-1 to TRBJ2-1; no clear D gene. CDR1 and CDR2 (germline): DFQATT, SNEGSKA (reference sequence). The CDR3 totals 14 residues. V was pared by 1 base and J by 5 bases, with 12 bases between. The CDR3 DNA follows: TGCAGTGCTAGAGCTCCATCTTCGAACAATGAGCAGTTCTTC. It yields the protein CSARAPSSNNEQFF.

There are many counts of this clonotype. The chain combines TRBV29-1 with TRBJ2-7; no reliable D call. The ends were cut back, 3 bases at V and 5 bases at J, with 11 bases in the middle. The V gene's germline CDR1 is SQVTM and CDR2 ANQGSEA. The CDR3 totals 12 residues. The chain's CDR3 is CSVEIGSNEQYF. The CDR3 DNA reads as TGCAGCGTTGAGATAGGGTCTAACGAGCAGTACTTC.

This clonotype was counted many times. J is TRBJ2-7 and V is TRBV12-3 or TRBV12-4; tentatively, D is TRBD2 (5 bases). V was clipped by 6 bases and J by 3 bases, with 9 bases between them. The CDR3 is 12 residues long. The CDR3 is CASSWTFYEQYF. In DNA, the CDR3 is TGTGCCAGCAGCTGGACTTTCTACGAGCAGTACTTC.

V and J are TRBV25-1 and TRBJ2-7; D is uncertain. CDR1 and CDR2 from the germline V gene are MGHDK and SYGVNS. Trimming took off 2 bases at V and 3 bases at J, with 5 bases between the two ends. This CDR3 has 12 residues. CDR3 region: CASSENYYEQYF. CDR3 in DNA: TGTGCCAGCAGTGAAAATTACTACGAGCAGTACTTC.

This clonotype was detected a few times. This rearrangement joins TRBV20-1 to TRBJ2-5, with TRBD2 matching over 7 bases. The V gene's germline CDR1 is DFQATT and CDR2 SNEGSKA (reference sequence). J was trimmed by 2 bases and V by 8 bases; bases with no gene match: 11. The CDR3 runs to 14 residues. The chain's CDR3 is CSSREGYAQETQYF. As DNA, the CDR3 is TGCAGTTCCAGGGAGGGATACGCTCAAGAGACCCAGTACTTC.

The V and J genes are TRBV28 and TRBJ1-1; D remains ambiguous. Looked up from germline, CDR1 is MDHEN and CDR2 is SYDVKM. Trimming left V 6 bases short and J 10 bases short, with 15 bases between. This CDR3 has 12 residues. The CDR3, as DNA: TGTGCCAGCAGACCAGACAAGCCCGTAGCTTTCTTT. Amino acids: CASRPDKPVAFF. Full variable domain (remainder filled in from reference TRBV28 and TRBJ1-1): DVKVTQSSRYLVKRTGEKVFLECVQDMDHENMFWYRQDPGLGLRLIYFSYDVKMKEKGDIPEGYSVSREKKERFSLILESASTNQTSMYLCASRPDKPVAFFGQGTRLTVV.

V is TRBV4-1 and J is TRBJ2-3, with 7 nucleotides matching TRBD1. Germline V CDR1 and CDR2: MGHRA, YSYEKL. With V trimmed by 3 bases and J by 9 bases, 18 bases remained unmatched. The CDR3 extends over 17 amino acids. The CDR3 DNA is TGCGCCAGCAGCCAGGCCCCGACAGGGTCCACGGGTCGGACGCAGTATTTT. Protein: CASSQAPTGSTGRTQYF.

The genes are TRBV12-3 or TRBV12-4 and TRBJ2-2; the D is unclear. Trimming shortened V by 5 bases and J by 7 bases, and 11 bases separated the two germline ends. This CDR3 has 13 amino acids. CDR3 nucleotides: TGTGCCAGCAGTCCCCAGGTGGGCGGGGAGCTGTTTTTT. Its protein is CASSPQVGGELFF.

This clonotype was counted at least ten times. The chain joins TRBV10-3 to TRBJ2-1, with D unclear. V lost 3 bases, J lost 1 base, and 4 bases lay in between. Per the germline V gene, CDR1 is ENHRY and CDR2 is SYGVKD. The CDR3 is 13 residues long. The CDR3 reads CAISDESYNEQFF. CDR3 sequence (DNA): TGTGCCATCAGTGATGAGTCCTACAATGAGCAGTTCTTC.